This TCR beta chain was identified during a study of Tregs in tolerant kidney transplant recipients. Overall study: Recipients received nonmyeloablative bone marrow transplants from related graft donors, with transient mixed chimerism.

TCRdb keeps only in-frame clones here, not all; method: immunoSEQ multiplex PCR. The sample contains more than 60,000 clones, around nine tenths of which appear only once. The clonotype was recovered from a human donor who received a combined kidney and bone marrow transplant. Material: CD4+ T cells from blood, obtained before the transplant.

The CDR3 DNA is TGTGCCAGCGGACCCGGACAGAGTGGGGCCTCCTACGAGCAGTACTTC. This gives the protein CASGPGQSGASYEQYF. The chain uses TRBV14 and TRBJ2-7, with a weak D call TRBD1 (6 bases). V was trimmed by 8 bases and J by 0 bases, leaving 20 bases between them. The CDR3 totals 16 residues. Germline assignment: CDR1 SGHDN and CDR2 FVKESK.